This TCR beta chain appears in the sequencing data of a study of blood T cell repertoires in COVID-19 (dated by TCRdb to the early 2020s). Study-wide context: Samples from collaborators originated in the United States, Italy and Spain and spanned both the acute and convalescent phases of COVID-19. The prospective study material was composed of cDNA or gDNA derived from T cells, B-cell-depleted T cells, or PBMCs. Deeply sampled blood TCRbeta repertoires from subjects exposed to, actively infected with, or recovered from COVID-19 were included in the dataset. The repertoires were released in a freely available public database intended as a resource for research on the immune response to SARS-CoV-2. Samples came from the ongoing ImmuneRACE study (first 160 participants) plus 1,254 subjects from 6 global collaborators. Sample metadata almost always included a de-identified subject ID, COVID-19 status, age in years and sex. Where available, HLA class I and class II types were taken from metadata supplied by the sample provider and were not determined by assay-based typing. Points the paper makes about the study in general: How much clinical and demographic metadata was included differed by source and by participant, and the metadata was provided uncurated.

Each collaborating institution followed its own protocols to collect whole blood in K2EDTA tubes. For TCRbeta analysis, collaborators shipped samples in one of three forms: frozen whole blood, isolated PBMCs, or DNA extracted from either of those sample types. With regard to this clone: Which antigen it targets is not known. Within one base of it there is no much larger clone, and no base qualities were kept.

The CDR3 sequence holds 15 residues, the cysteine and phenylalanine included. The retained sequence is limited to the CDR3, 45 bases, with the frame set at the first base. The germline V gene provides CDR1 SGHDT and CDR2 YYEEEE. Trimming costs V 2 bases and J 3 bases, and their ends lie 14 bases apart. TCRbeta CDR3 regions were amplified from genomic DNA by means of the immunoSEQ Assay, a bias-controlled multiplex PCR. The original methods were these. The number of nucleated cells in each sample was estimated by amplification of reference gene primers within the assay. To quantify the absolute abundance of each unique TCRbeta CDR3 rearrangement, sequence reads were collapsed and filtered. For each sample, productive Simpson clonality was calculated as the square root of Simpson's diversity index across productive rearrangements. TCRdb's version of the immuneACCESS table is confined to in-frame rearrangements and falls short of the full clone set. An unresolved V gene accounts for under half of the shortfall where checked; the remainder is of unknown origin. V, J and clone size are those of that table, while D and trimming were read from the DNA. Across this sample there are about 160,000 clones, with less than 85% seen only once. The leading ten clones occupy approximately 3% of the sample.

This sequence was found in a human donor with acute or convalescent COVID-19. The donor label of this sample is uncertain. The specimen was peripheral blood. The chain is encoded by TRBV5-6 joined to TRBJ1-2; TRBD1 might be the D gene, on 6 matching bases. The DNA sequence reads TGTGCCAGCAGCTTCGGACAGCTCGTCTACTATGGCTACACCTTC. It translates to CASSFGQLVYYGYTF.